The 27 T cell receptor beta chains below were found in one sample sequenced in a study of blood T cell repertoires in COVID-19. Measured with immunoSEQ multiplex PCR; TCRdb has only the in-frame clones, and not every one. This sample yields roughly 290,000 clones, of which around 87% are seen a single time; 7.8% belongs to the top ten. Sequencing was carried out using peripheral blood. The origin of the receptors is a woman aged 45-60 years who had recovered from COVID-19.

The table lists this clone with a few counts. The chain uses TRBV7-9 and TRBJ2-7, with 11 nucleotides matching TRBD2. Trimming took 4 bases from V and 4 from J; bases not matched to a gene: 6. The CDR3 has 15 residues. The germline V gene encodes CDR1 SEHNR and CDR2 FQNEAQ (reference sequence). The CDR3 DNA sequence: TGTGCCAGCAGCTGGACCGGGACTAGCGGATACGAGCAGTACTTC. Its protein is CASSWTGTSGYEQYF. Full variable domain (outside the CDR3, taken from reference TRBV7-9 and TRBJ2-7): DTGVSQNPRHKITKRGQNVTFRCDPISEHNRLYWYRQTLGQGPEFLTYFQNEAQLEKSRLLSDRFSAERPKGSFSTLEIQRTEQGDSAMYLCASSWTGTSGYEQYFGPGTRLTVT.

This clone was seen more than once but under ten times. The chain links TRBV19 to TRBJ1-6; the match to TRBD1 covers 8 bases. CDR1 and CDR2 from the germline V gene are LNHDA and SQIVND (reference sequence). Unmatched junction bases numbered 6, after V lost 5 bases and J lost 9 bases. CDR3 length equals 14 residues. CDR3 coding DNA: TGTGCCAGTAGTGGGCAGGGGGCCAGTTCACCCCTCCACTTT. Protein sequence: CASSGQGASSPLHF.

The chain combines TRBV7-9 with TRBJ1-1; the D gene is possibly TRBD1 (5 bases). Germline loops: CDR1 SEHNR, CDR2 FQNEAQ (reference sequence). Trimming took off 2 bases at V and 4 bases at J, with 11 bases between the two ends. This CDR3 is built from 14 residues. CDR3 protein: CASSLHFGATEAFF. The CDR3 coding sequence is TGTGCCAGCAGCTTACATTTTGGGGCCACTGAAGCTTTCTTT.

The chain combines TRBV29-1 with TRBJ2-7; D possibly corresponds to TRBD1 (6 bases). Between the trimmed V and J ends, which lost 7 bases and 3 bases, there was a span of 13 bases. The CDR3 sequence is 12 residues long. Germline V lookup: CDR1 SQVTM, CDR2 ANQGSEA. For the CDR3, the DNA is TGCAGCGCTAGGACAGCCTACTACGAGCAGTACTTC. This encodes CSARTAYYEQYF.

The chain employs TRBV18 and TRBJ2-5; 11 nucleotides match TRBD1. Trimming at V came to 5 bases and at J to 1 base, leaving 3 bases not matched to a gene. Germline CDR1 KGHSH, CDR2 LQKENI. CDR3 length: 15 residues. This CDR3 is CASSSGQGAQETQYF. The CDR3 DNA sequence: TGTGCCAGCTCATCCGGACAGGGGGCCCAAGAGACCCAGTACTTC.

A single count supports this clone. This rearrangement joins TRBV28 to TRBJ1-1; D is undetermined. Germline CDR1 MDHEN, CDR2 SYDVKM. This CDR3 region has 14 residues. V lost 1 base and J 4 bases, leaving 10 bases between the germline ends. The CDR3 DNA is TGTGCCAGCAGTTTATATCCAGAATCCACTGAAGCTTTCTTT. Amino acids: CASSLYPESTEAFF.

This clone was detected a few times. The rearrangement links TRBV6-2 or TRBV6-3 to TRBJ2-7; 7 bases are a match to TRBD1. The V and J ends lost 5 bases and 0 bases, in that order; junction bases with no gene match: 4. The CDR3 runs to 14 residues. Germline V gene data show CDR1 as MNHEY and CDR2 as SVGEGT. The CDR3 DNA reads TGTGCCAGCAGTAAAGGGGACAGCTCCTACGAGCAGTACTTC. This codes for CASSKGDSSYEQYF.

This clone was picked up one time. The chain recombines TRBV6-2 or TRBV6-3 with TRBJ2-1; 8 bases fit TRBD2. This CDR3 contains 15 residues. CDR1 and CDR2 (germline): MNHEY, SVGEGT. The V segment lost 2 bases and the J segment 6 bases; nucleotides outside the gene matches: 6. This CDR3 is CASSYKRELSNEQFF. The DNA for the CDR3 is TGTGCCAGCAGTTACAAGCGGGAGTTGTCCAATGAGCAGTTCTTC.

In its sample, this clone was seen once. The V call is TRBV7-2, the J call TRBJ1-4; no reliable D call. Per germline, CDR1 SGHTA and CDR2 FQGNSA. This CDR3 has 15 residues. V was trimmed by 1 base and J by 8 bases, leaving 14 bases between them. CDR3 residues: CASSLGIGVGEKLFF. CDR3 coding DNA: TGTGCCAGCAGCTTAGGGATTGGAGTTGGGGAAAAACTGTTTTTT.

V is TRBV18 and J is TRBJ2-2; D is possibly TRBD2 (6 bases). The CDR3 is made up of 17 amino acids. Germline V gives CDR1 KGHSH, CDR2 LQKENI. Trimming cost V 3 bases and J 4 bases, with 18 bases left between them. The CDR3 sequence: CASSPLGPAGGTGELFF. In nucleotides, the CDR3 is TGTGCCAGCTCACCTCTCGGGCCAGCCGGGGGCACCGGGGAGCTGTTTTTT. The full variable domain, with the rest looked up from reference TRBV18 and TRBJ2-2, is NAGVMQNPRHLVRRRGQEARLRCSPMKGHSHVYWYRQLPEEGLKFMVYLQKENIIDESGMPKERFSAEFPKEGPSILRIQQVVRGDSAAYFCASSPLGPAGGTGELFFGEGSRLTVL.

V gene TRBV5-4 combines with J gene TRBJ2-7, with 7 bases fitting TRBD2. Trimming at V came to 4 bases and at J to 2 bases, leaving 9 bases not matched to a gene. The length of the CDR3 is 15 residues. Germline V lookup: CDR1 SGHNT, CDR2 YYREEE (reference sequence). The CDR3 DNA reads TGTGCCAGCAGCATGGGGGGAGGGAGGGCCTACGAGCAGTACTTC. This translates into CASSMGGGRAYEQYF.

This chain uses TRBV30 with TRBJ2-7; 11 nucleotides align to TRBD2. The germline V gene has CDR1 GTSNPN and CDR2 SVGIG (reference sequence). CDR3 length: 16 amino acids. Trimming took 6 bases from V and 4 from J; bases not matched to a gene: 14. This CDR3 is CACDGSSGGKKYEQYF. CDR3 in DNA: TGTGCCTGCGACGGGTCTAGCGGGGGGAAGAAATACGAGCAGTACTTC.

The gene calls are TRBV28 and TRBJ1-2, with a tentative D call TRBD1 (6 bases). The CDR3 has 13 residues. With 6 bases removed from V and 7 bases from J, the gap between germline ends came to 15 bases. CDR1 MDHEN and CDR2 SYDVKM come from the germline V gene. This chain's CDR3 is CASRPTGSRGYTF. CDR3 sequence (DNA): TGTGCCAGCAGACCCACAGGGAGTCGTGGCTACACCTTC.

This sequence joins TRBV5-4 and TRBJ2-5, with TRBD2 identical over 7 bases. This CDR3 comprises 15 residues. In germline, CDR1 is SGHNT, CDR2 YYREEE (reference sequence). The J segment lost 4 bases and the V segment lost 0 bases, leaving 6 bases of the junction unmatched. The CDR3 DNA reads as TGTGCCAGCAGCTTGGGTGGCGGGGGAGGAGAGACCCAGTACTTC. This gives the protein CASSLGGGGGETQYF. The full variable domain, in which reference TRBV5-4 and TRBJ2-5 provide the parts outside the CDR3, is ETGVTQSPTHLIKTRGQQVTLRCSSQSGHNTVSWYQQALGQGPQFIFQYYREEENGRGNFPPRFSGLQFPNYSSELNVNALELDDSALYLCASSLGGGGGETQYFGPGTRLLVL.

The V gene is TRBV10-3, the J gene TRBJ1-2, with D unresolved. Germline CDR1 reads ENHRY; CDR2 reads SYGVKD. V lost 8 bases and J lost 4, with 14 bases in between. This CDR3 region has 13 residues. The CDR3 here is CAIGSGIPYGYTF. The CDR3 DNA is TGTGCCATCGGGTCCGGGATTCCCTATGGCTACACCTTC.

The chain has TRBV4-3 and TRBJ2-3; D is unresolved. Germline V gene data show CDR1 as LGHNA and CDR2 as YSLEER. V lost 0 bases, J lost 1 base, and 8 bases lay in between. There are 15 residues in the CDR3. The CDR3 region is CASSQDPRGTDTQYF. Here the CDR3 DNA reads TGCGCCAGCAGCCAAGACCCTCGGGGCACAGATACGCAGTATTTT.

V is TRBV6-2 or TRBV6-3 and J is TRBJ1-5; 7 positions agree with TRBD1. Germline assignment: CDR1 MNHEY and CDR2 SVGEGT. This CDR3 is built from 14 residues. V lost 4 bases to trimming and J lost 6 bases; unmatched junction nucleotides: 6. CDR3 in amino acids: CASSSPDRAQPQHF. The CDR3 nucleotides read TGTGCCAGCAGTTCCCCCGACAGGGCTCAGCCCCAGCATTTT.

This sequence joins TRBV7-7 and TRBJ2-5; tentative D call: TRBD2 (6 bases). Per germline, CDR1 SSHAT and CDR2 FNYEAQ (reference sequence). V gave up 1 base and J gave up 1 base, with 13 bases separating them. CDR3 length equals 16 residues. CDR3 in DNA: TGTGCCAGCAGCTTAGGGGTCGGGGGAGCCCAAGAGACCCAGTACTTC. It codes for CASSLGVGGAQETQYF.

V usage is TRBV15 and J usage is TRBJ1-4, with D possibly being TRBD1 (5 bases). V lost 2 bases to trimming and J lost 0 bases, with 13 bases between them. The germline CDR1 and CDR2 sequences are LNHNV and YYDKDF (reference sequence). CDR3 length: 17 amino acids. The CDR3 loop is CATSRKRGGATNEKLFF. CDR3 coding DNA: TGTGCCACCAGCAGAAAACGGGGGGGAGCAACTAATGAAAAACTGTTTTTT.

This clone was picked up one time. This chain joins TRBV5-1 and TRBJ2-1, with 14 bases aligning to TRBD2. Trimming took 4 bases from V and 9 from J; bases not matched to a gene: 9. CDR3 size: 16 residues. Germline CDR1 SGHRS, CDR2 YFSETQ. In nucleotides, the CDR3 is TGCGCCAGCAGCATCCGGACTAGCGGGGGGTATGGTGAGCAGTTCTTC. Translated: CASSIRTSGGYGEQFF.

The chain has TRBV10-3 and TRBJ1-2; 12 bases align to TRBD1. Looked up from germline, CDR1 is ENHRY and CDR2 is SYGVKD. This CDR3 spans 16 amino acids. J lost 8 bases, V lost 11 bases, and 18 bases had no gene match. The CDR3 is CASGTGQGAYLRGYTF. The DNA of the CDR3 is TGTGCCTCAGGAACGGGACAGGGGGCGTATTTGAGAGGCTACACCTTC.

This chain's CDR3 is CASRESNTGELFF. Written as DNA, the CDR3 is TGTGCCAGTAGAGAGTCGAACACCGGGGAGCTGTTTTTT. J is TRBJ2-2 and V is TRBV19; D not resolved. CDR3 size: 13 residues. CDR1 is LNHDA, CDR2 SQIVND, per germline (reference sequence). The V end was cut by 6 bases, the J end by 0 bases, with 5 bases between. Complete variable domain (other parts from reference TRBV19 and TRBJ2-2): DGGITQSPKYLFRKEGQNVTLSCEQNLNHDAMYWYRQDPGQGLRLIYYSQIVNDFQKGDIAEGYSVSREKKESFPLTVTSAQKNPTAFYLCASRESNTGELFFGEGSRLTVL.

The gene calls are TRBV9 and TRBJ2-2; TRBD2 matches at 7 bases. The CDR3 length is 16 residues. CDR1 is SGDLS and CDR2 is YYNGEE in the germline V gene. V was clipped by 0 bases and J by 3 bases; unmatched bases: 5. CDR3 in DNA: TGTGCCAGCAGCGTAGCGGGGGGACGGTACACCGGGGAGCTGTTTTTT. Its protein is CASSVAGGRYTGELFF.

Turning to this clone: A junction end diverges from the germline sequence, so it may reflect a read error. The rearrangement joins TRBV28 to TRBJ1-3, with unresolved D. This CDR3 has 14 residues. The germline gives CDR1 MDHEN, CDR2 SYDVKM. The CDR3 region is CASILGHSGNTIYF. Here the CDR3 DNA reads TGTGCCAGCATTTTAGGCCACTCTGGAAACACCATATATTTT.

The chain recombines TRBV7-8 with TRBJ1-6; D gene unclear. The CDR3 extends over 14 amino acids. Germline CDR1 is SGHVS and CDR2 is FQNEAQ. V was clipped by 2 bases and J by 9 bases, with 11 bases between them. The CDR3: CASSLNREASPLHF. The CDR3 DNA is TGTGCCAGCAGCTTAAATCGTGAGGCTTCACCCCTCCACTTT.

The rearrangement uses TRBV6-5 and TRBJ1-1; weak D call: TRBD1 (6 bases). Trimming left V 5 bases short and J 0 bases short, with 10 bases between. Per the germline V gene, CDR1 is MNHEY and CDR2 is SVGAGI. CDR3 length equals 14 residues. This CDR3 is CASSQQGLNTEAFF. In DNA form, the CDR3 reads TGTGCCAGCAGTCAACAGGGACTGAACACTGAAGCTTTCTTT.

This clone was recorded only once. V is TRBV5-1 and J is TRBJ2-2; D may be TRBD1 (5 bases). The CDR3 totals 16 residues. Trimming pared 4 bases from V and 1 base from J, leaving 14 bases between. CDR1 SGHRS and CDR2 YFSETQ come from the germline V gene. This CDR3 is CASSHTVGQNTGELFF. As DNA, the CDR3 is TGCGCCAGCAGCCACACTGTCGGACAGAACACCGGGGAGCTGTTTTTT.